A selection of T cell receptor beta chains follows, all from one sample in a study of blood T cell repertoires in COVID-19. Clones were read by immunoSEQ multiplex PCR, and TCRdb kept only the in-frame ones, dropping some. The table lists some 270,000 clones, approximately 83% of them singletons. The specimen was peripheral blood. All receptors come from a woman between 65 and 79 years old with acute or convalescent COVID-19. The CDR3 runs from the conserved cysteine through the conserved F or W. A D gene is named only where the DNA matches it firmly. Clone sizes are given selectively: once, few, many, or a class where the clone is expanded.

J	size	V	D	CDR3	DNA
TRBJ2-3	-	TRBV27	-	CASSLLGADTQYF	TGTGCCAGCAGCCTCCTAGGGGCAGATACGCAGTATTTT
TRBJ2-1	-	TRBV2	-	CASSAWGESYNEQFF	TGTGCCAGCAGTGCTTGGGGCGAATCCTACAATGAGCAGTTCTTC
TRBJ2-2	-	TRBV9	-	CASSVESGVNTGELFF	TGTGCCAGCAGCGTAGAATCCGGGGTGAACACCGGGGAGCTGTTTTTT
TRBJ2-2	-	TRBV7-9	-	CASSFDRGYGGELFF	TGTGCCAGCAGCTTCGACCGGGGGTACGGCGGGGAGCTGTTTTTT
TRBJ2-2	-	TRBV29-1	TRBD1	CSGRQGANTGELFF	TGCAGCGGGAGGCAGGGGGCGAACACCGGGGAGCTGTTTTTT
TRBJ2-7	few	TRBV11-2	-	CASSSDSHEQYF	TGTGCCAGCAGCTCCGACAGCCACGAGCAGTACTTC
TRBJ2-3	-	TRBV5-1	-	CASSLSPTYTDTQYF	TGCGCCAGCAGCTTATCCCCCACCTACACAGATACGCAGTATTTT
TRBJ2-6	-	TRBV6-5	TRBD1	CASDRASGANVLTF	TGTGCCAGCGACAGGGCCTCTGGGGCCAACGTCCTGACTTTC
TRBJ1-5	-	TRBV7-2	-	CASSLDGRSNQPQHF	TGTGCCAGCAGCTTAGATGGTCGGAGCAATCAGCCCCAGCATTTT
TRBJ2-5	-	TRBV3-1/TRBV3-2	-	CASSIRQIRYQETQYF	TGTGCCAGCAGCATACGACAGATCAGGTACCAAGAGACCCAGTACTTC
TRBJ2-1	-	TRBV7-2	TRBD2	CASSLVWTSGYNEQFF	TGTGCCAGCAGCTTAGTCTGGACTAGCGGCTACAATGAGCAGTTCTTC
TRBJ1-2	-	TRBV6-5	TRBD1	CASSPRGVYGYTF	TGTGCCAGCAGTCCCAGGGGGGTCTATGGCTACACCTTC